This T cell receptor beta chain was identified in a study of blood T cell repertoires in COVID-19. Looking at the study overall: The samples span acute and convalescent COVID-19 from the United States, Italy and Spain. T cells, B-cell-depleted T cells, or PBMCs provided the cDNA or gDNA that served as material.

Assignments of participants to cohorts depended upon their own reported clinical history. The protocol was immunoSEQ multiplex PCR, while the TCRdb copy is restricted to in-frame clones and leaves out a portion. The sample has under 300,000 clones, more than 75% seen once. Sequencing was done on a sample of PBMCs or T cells enriched from blood (not recorded which). This TCR derives from a woman between 50 and 59 years old who had been exposed to COVID-19.

Here the CDR3 reads CASSFGRLAWETQYF. The CDR3 DNA reads as TGTGCCAGCAGCTTCGGACGACTAGCTTGGGAGACCCAGTACTTC. This rearrangement joins TRBV5-8 to TRBJ2-5; 7 bases align to TRBD2. Germline lookup yields CDR1 SGHTS and CDR2 YDEGEE. V lost 2 bases, J lost 5 bases, and 9 bases stayed unmatched. There are 15 residues in the CDR3.